These 32 T cell receptor beta chains were all obtained from the same sample, sequenced in a study of T-cell reconstitution after alpha-beta-depleted transplantation in children. Using unique molecular identifiers, the investigators prepared the TCRbeta library. TCRdb re-called the PCR reads with MiXCR, one entry per CDR3 protein. This table has some 280,000 distinct CDR3 sequences, over 8% appearing once. Source: PBMCs from the stem cell graft donor, taken from the stem cell graft. These receptors were obtained from a human donor who donated a stem cell graft to a child with SCID.

This sequence joins TRBV5-1 and TRBJ2-3; 9 nucleotides match TRBD1. After removal of 0 bases from V and 6 bases from J, the junction contained 8 bases not matched to a gene. This CDR3 region has 16 residues. In germline, CDR1 is SGHRS, CDR2 YFSETQ. The CDR3 region has the DNA TGCGCCAGCAGCTTGGCCGGGGGACAGGGCCGTGATACGCAGTATTTT. Its protein is CASSLAGGQGRDTQYF.

This clonotype has only a few counts. In nucleotides, the CDR3 is TGTGCCAGCAGTGAAGGGGCGTGGCGGAACTACGAGCAGTACTTC. It codes for CASSEGAWRNYEQYF. This chain joins TRBV25-1 and TRBJ2-7; TRBD1 might be the D (5 bases). Germline CDR1 is MGHDK and CDR2 is SYGVNS. CDR3 length: 15 amino acids. Trimming stripped 2 bases from V and 3 bases from J, with 14 bases between.

The rearrangement joins TRBV7-2 to TRBJ2-7; D unresolved. Trimming stripped 1 base from V and 5 bases from J, with 12 bases between. The CDR3 is made up of 14 amino acids. Looked up from germline, CDR1 is SGHTA and CDR2 is FQGNSA. This chain's CDR3 is CASSLVRLGNEQYF. DNA of the CDR3: TGTGCCAGCAGCTTAGTTCGACTCGGAAACGAGCAGTACTTC.

The rearrangement joins TRBV20-1 to TRBJ2-3; no clear D. Deletions cut 2 bases from V and 1 base from J, with 7 bases between. Germline CDR1 is DFQATT and CDR2 is SNEGSKA (reference sequence). This CDR3 has 13 residues. The CDR3, as DNA: TGCAGTGCTAGACCCCCCGGCACAGATACGCAGTATTTT. Translated, it gives CSARPPGTDTQYF.

V usage is TRBV7-9 and J usage is TRBJ1-4, with D possibly TRBD1 on 6 matching bases. The V gene's germline CDR1 is SEHNR and CDR2 FQNEAQ (reference sequence). The V end lost 5 bases, the J end lost 2 bases, and 15 bases lay between the germline ends. CDR3 size: 16 residues. This chain's CDR3 is CASSTTGGGTNEKLFF. The CDR3 bases are TGTGCCAGCAGCACGACAGGAGGCGGGACTAATGAAAAACTGTTTTTT.

The rearrangement joins TRBV7-9 to TRBJ2-7, with D maybe TRBD2 (6 bases). Germline CDR1 is SEHNR and CDR2 is FQNEAQ (reference sequence). The CDR3 spans 12 residues. The germline V and J ends were trimmed by 0 bases and 6 bases, with 6 bases remaining between them. DNA of the CDR3: TGTGCCAGCAGCTTAGCGGAGGGCGAGCAGTACTTC. It is translated as CASSLAEGEQYF.

Turning to this clonotype: This may arise from a read error, as a much more abundant clone is one base away. The CDR3 sequence is CDSSLSDEQFF. CDR3 nucleotides: TGTGACAGCAGCTTAAGTGATGAGCAGTTCTTC. This chain links TRBV7-9 with TRBJ2-1; D is unclear. Germline V lookup: CDR1 SEHNR, CDR2 FQNEAQ (reference sequence). CDR3 length: 11 amino acids.

Only a few counts were recorded for this clonotype. This sequence joins TRBV12-3 or TRBV12-4 and TRBJ1-5, with TRBD1 matching over 9 bases. Losses at the gene ends were 6 bases for V and 5 bases for J; bases not matched to a gene: 5. CDR3 size: 14 residues. The CDR3 DNA sequence: TGTGCCAGCAGAGGGGACAGGGAGGATCAGCCCCAGCATTTT. This gives the protein CASRGDREDQPQHF.

This clonotype occurred a few times. V is TRBV12-3 or TRBV12-4 and J is TRBJ2-2; D possibly matches TRBD1 or TRBD2 (5 bases each). V lost 8 bases, J lost 2 bases, and 9 bases lay in between. The CDR3 is made up of 13 amino acids. The CDR3 DNA reads as TGTGCCAGCGAGGGGAAAAACACCGGGGAGCTGTTTTTT. Protein product: CASEGKNTGELFF.

The rearrangement joins TRBV6-5 to TRBJ1-1; TRBD1 agrees at 10 bases. CDR1 is MNHEY and CDR2 is SVGAGI in the germline V gene. V lost 5 bases and J lost 11; bases outside the gene matches: 14. This CDR3 region has 15 residues. The CDR3 spells CASSNLPGQGLLAFF. CDR3 bases: TGTGCCAGCAGTAACCTCCCGGGACAGGGGCTTCTGGCTTTCTTT.

The V call is TRBV5-1, the J call TRBJ2-3, with TRBD2 identical over 10 bases. Germline loops: CDR1 SGHRS, CDR2 YFSETQ. J lost 5 bases, V lost 9 bases, and 9 bases had no gene match. CDR3 size: 14 residues. CDR3 amino acids: CATKALAGRDTQYF. Here the CDR3 DNA reads TGCGCCACCAAAGCACTAGCGGGGCGAGATACGCAGTATTTT.

This clonotype appeared a few times. The chain combines TRBV3-1 with TRBJ2-7, with D perhaps matching TRBD2 (6 bases). Per the germline V gene, CDR1 is LGHDT and CDR2 is YNNKEL (reference sequence). V lost 3 bases, J lost 7 bases, and 10 bases lay in between. The CDR3 loop spans 12 amino acids. The CDR3 region is CASSQGGREQYF. DNA for the CDR3: TGTGCCAGCAGCCAGGGGGGAAGGGAGCAGTACTTC.

This clonotype has a count of ten or more. The chain recombines TRBV14 with TRBJ1-6, with D perhaps matching TRBD1 (5 bases). Looked up from germline, CDR1 is SGHDN and CDR2 is FVKESK. V was pared by 1 base and J by 10 bases, with 14 bases between. The CDR3 spans 15 residues. The CDR3 region has the DNA TGTGCCAGCAGCCAAGCGTCAGGGATTGGGTCACCCCTCCACTTT. It translates to CASSQASGIGSPLHF.

This clonotype was picked up many times. The V gene is TRBV7-9, the J gene TRBJ2-1; 7 bases map to TRBD1. Germline trimming cut 5 bases from V and 2 bases from J; bases unmatched to any gene: 12. The germline gives CDR1 SEHNR, CDR2 FQNEAQ (reference sequence). The CDR3 loop spans 17 amino acids. CDR3 loop: CASSPPAKGATYNEQFF. DNA for the CDR3: TGTGCCAGCAGCCCCCCGGCCAAGGGGGCCACCTACAATGAGCAGTTCTTC. Combining the CDR3 with reference TRBV7-9 and TRBJ2-1 gives the whole variable domain DTGVSQNPRHKITKRGQNVTFRCDPISEHNRLYWYRQTLGQGPEFLTYFQNEAQLEKSRLLSDRFSAERPKGSFSTLEIQRTEQGDSAMYLCASSPPAKGATYNEQFFGPGTRLTVL.

The sample holds a few counts of this clonotype. The chain carries TRBV15 and TRBJ2-7, with 9 bases fitting TRBD1. Losses at the gene ends were 2 bases for V and 2 bases for J; bases not matched to a gene: 4. Germline CDR1 is LNHNV and CDR2 is YYDKDF (reference sequence). The CDR3 loop spans 15 amino acids. The CDR3 is CATSRPDRGTYEQYF. The CDR3 bases are TGTGCCACCAGCAGACCGGACAGGGGCACCTACGAGCAGTACTTC.

The V call is TRBV2, the J call TRBJ1-3; D is ambiguous. CDR1 and CDR2 from the germline V gene are SNHLY and FYNNEI. Trimming pared 1 base from V and 11 bases from J, leaving 12 bases between. The CDR3 is 13 amino acids. CDR3 loop: CASSEEVKGSIYF. The CDR3 DNA is TGTGCCAGCAGTGAAGAGGTGAAGGGATCCATATATTTT.

This clonotype has more than one count but fewer than ten. The chain links TRBV19 to TRBJ1-5, with D possibly being TRBD1 (6 bases). The germline V gene encodes CDR1 LNHDA and CDR2 SQIVND (reference sequence). The V and J ends lost 3 bases and 0 bases respectively, with 9 bases between them. The CDR3 covers 15 residues. CDR3 amino acids: CASSIRGISNQPQHF. The CDR3 region has the DNA TGTGCCAGTAGTATTAGGGGGATTAGCAATCAGCCCCAGCATTTT. The entire variable domain, with the rest obtained from reference TRBV19 and TRBJ1-5, is as follows: DGGITQSPKYLFRKEGQNVTLSCEQNLNHDAMYWYRQDPGQGLRLIYYSQIVNDFQKGDIAEGYSVSREKKESFPLTVTSAQKNPTAFYLCASSIRGISNQPQHFGDGTRLSIL.

This chain joins TRBV10-3 and TRBJ1-5, with 8 bases identical to TRBD1. V shed 1 base and J 3 bases; nucleotides not matched to a gene: 5. Germline assignment: CDR1 ENHRY and CDR2 SYGVKD. This CDR3 contains 16 residues. In nucleotides, the CDR3 is TGTGCCATCAGTGAGTTGGGGACAGGAGTCAATCAGCCCCAGCATTTT. It is translated as CAISELGTGVNQPQHF.

The chain joins TRBV13 to TRBJ2-1; D unresolved. The CDR3 has 11 residues. Trimming removed 2 bases from V and 15 bases from J, with 11 bases in between. Germline V lookup: CDR1 PRHDT, CDR2 FYEKMQ (reference sequence). The CDR3 here is CASSLKDLLFF. CDR3 sequence (DNA): TGTGCCAGCAGCTTAAAAGACCTATTGTTCTTC.

The CDR3 loop reads CASSIIGGAGANVLTF. CDR3 in DNA: TGTGCCAGTAGTATAATTGGCGGGGCCGGGGCCAACGTCCTGACTTTC. The chain carries TRBV19 and TRBJ2-6; the D gene is possibly TRBD2 (6 bases). The length of the CDR3 is 16 residues. V lost 2 bases and J 4 bases, leaving 12 bases between the germline ends. Germline CDR1 is LNHDA and CDR2 is SQIVND (reference sequence).

The chain uses TRBV7-6 and TRBJ2-3; D may be TRBD1 (6 bases). This CDR3 contains 14 residues. The germline CDR1 and CDR2 sequences are SGHVS and FNYEAQ. Trimming took off 11 bases at V and 4 bases at J, with 19 bases between the two ends. The CDR3 spells CASSGHLNPDTQYF. The CDR3 bases are TGTGCCTCATCGGGACACCTCAATCCAGATACGCAGTATTTT.

The V and J genes are TRBV11-2 and TRBJ2-1, with 9 bases fitting TRBD1. Germline V lookup: CDR1 SGHAT, CDR2 FQNNGV. V lost 5 bases, J lost 6 bases, and 8 bases stayed unmatched. The CDR3 spans 15 residues. CDR3 protein: CASSVGTGKINEQFF. CDR3 bases: TGTGCCAGCAGCGTAGGGACAGGGAAAATCAATGAGCAGTTCTTC.

The chain is built from TRBV5-6 and TRBJ1-2; the match to TRBD1 covers 7 bases. Germline CDR1 SGHDT, CDR2 YYEEEE. The CDR3 is 15 residues long. V lost 7 bases to trimming and J lost 7 bases; unmatched junction nucleotides: 16. CDR3 loop: CASRQGVIKDRGYTF. In nucleotides, the CDR3 is TGTGCCAGCCGTCAGGGGGTGATTAAGGATCGTGGCTACACCTTC.

The CDR3 region has the DNA TGTGCCAGCAGCTTAACGGCAGGGTCCTCCTACGAGCAGTACTTC. Amino acids: CASSLTAGSSYEQYF. The chain joins TRBV7-9 to TRBJ2-7; D may be TRBD1 (5 bases). V was pared by 2 bases and J by 0 bases, with 11 bases between. The CDR3 extends over 15 amino acids. Germline lookup yields CDR1 SEHNR and CDR2 FQNEAQ (reference sequence).

This clonotype has just a few counts. V gene TRBV11-2 combines with J gene TRBJ1-2; TRBD1 matches 9 bases. Germline values: CDR1 SGHAT, CDR2 FQNNGV. CDR3 length equals 13 residues. V dropped 5 bases and J dropped 7; count of bases not matched to a gene: 5. CDR3 residues: CASSPRQGGGYTF. CDR3 bases: TGTGCCAGCAGCCCCCGACAGGGGGGTGGCTACACCTTC.

This rearrangement joins TRBV12-3 or TRBV12-4 to TRBJ2-4; D gene ambiguous. V was cut by 2 bases and J by 6 bases, with 8 bases left in between. This CDR3 is built from 13 residues. CDR3: CASSLFVGNIQYF. CDR3 coding DNA: TGTGCCAGCAGTTTATTTGTCGGAAACATTCAGTACTTC.

This clonotype was observed a handful of times. The gene calls are TRBV5-1 and TRBJ1-1, with a tentative D call TRBD1 (6 bases). V shed 0 bases and J shed 1 base, with 13 bases lying between them. Germline V CDR1 and CDR2: SGHRS, YFSETQ. The CDR3 runs to 16 residues. This chain's CDR3 is CASSLEWGRGNTEAFF. DNA for the CDR3: TGCGCCAGCAGCTTGGAATGGGGGCGGGGGAACACTGAAGCTTTCTTT.

This clonotype was observed many times. The rearrangement joins TRBV12-3 or TRBV12-4 to TRBJ1-2; D is unresolved. The V end lost 5 bases, the J end lost 2 bases, and 9 bases lay between the germline ends. The CDR3 extends over 13 amino acids. The CDR3 here is CASSPQENYGYTF. CDR3 nucleotide sequence: TGTGCCAGCAGTCCTCAGGAGAACTATGGCTACACCTTC.

This clonotype was found a few times. The rearrangement uses TRBV5-1 and TRBJ1-1, with no clear D. V was trimmed by 4 bases and J by 0 bases, leaving 13 bases between them. Germline assignment: CDR1 SGHRS and CDR2 YFSETQ. CDR3 length equals 15 residues. The CDR3 DNA sequence: TGCGCCAGCAGCAAAGGCTACAGCCTGAACACTGAAGCTTTCTTT. Translated: CASSKGYSLNTEAFF.

This clonotype was detected only a few times. The chain recombines TRBV20-1 with TRBJ2-1, with 11 bases aligning to TRBD2. The CDR3 contains 15 residues. The V gene end was trimmed by 6 bases and the J gene end by 4 bases; junction bases not matched to a gene: 8. CDR1 is DFQATT, CDR2 SNEGSKA, per germline (reference sequence). Here the CDR3 reads CSADARLAGYNEQFF. The CDR3 coding sequence is TGCAGTGCAGACGCCCGACTAGCGGGGTACAATGAGCAGTTCTTC.

This clonotype was detected only a few times. The J gene is TRBJ1-1, the V gene TRBV5-1; no definite D call. Germline V lookup: CDR1 SGHRS, CDR2 YFSETQ. Trimming left V 0 bases short and J 3 bases short, with 9 bases between. The CDR3 loop spans 14 amino acids. CDR3 in amino acids: CASSLGVRDTEAFF. Here the CDR3 DNA reads TGCGCCAGCAGCTTGGGAGTGCGTGACACTGAAGCTTTCTTT.

This clonotype was recorded a few times. The chain links TRBV6-2 or TRBV6-3 to TRBJ2-7; 8 nucleotides line up with TRBD1. V dropped 2 bases and J dropped 3; count of bases not matched to a gene: 3. The V gene's germline CDR1 is MNHEY and CDR2 SVGEGT. The CDR3 is 14 amino acids. CDR3 DNA sequence: TGTGCCAGCAGTTACGGGACAGGATTCTACGAGCAGTACTTC. Amino acids: CASSYGTGFYEQYF.